This TCR beta chain was obtained from a study of metastatic and nonmetastatic thyroid tumors. Study-wide background: The study looked at repertoires side by side in blood and in tumor or nodule tissue from malignant and benign thyroid patients.

Authors' analysis steps: For papillary thyroid cancer, a distant-metastasis classifier was constructed from CDR3 differences observed across clinicopathological groups. With MiXCR, TCRdb reprocessed the PCR reads. These V and J calls rely on TCRdb rather than the paper's analysis. The table has around 45,000 clones, roughly 4% seen once. Among the patients, none had received any treatment before thyroid surgery. The V and J ends lost 3 bases and 0 bases respectively, with 8 bases between them. The CDR3 length is 14 residues. The V gene's germline CDR1 is SGHAT and CDR2 FQNNGV. Overall study results and limits: Benign nodules were reported to have significantly lower TCR beta diversity than malignant thyroid tumors, in blood and tumor.

This clone was seen a handful of times. The antigen remains undetermined. One base away lies a much larger clone, so this may be a sequencing read error. Here the CDR3 omits its conserved ending phenylalanine or tryptophan, so a read error is the likely source. The source is a female donor with papillary thyroid cancer or a benign thyroid nodule (not recorded which). Some clones in this sample may be carry-over from other donors' samples. Sequencing was done on a sample of blood. V and J are TRBV11-2 and TRBJ1-1, with D possibly TRBD1 on 5 matching bases. As DNA, the CDR3 is TGTGCCAGCAGCTTTCGGGGCTTGAACACTGAAGCTTTCCTT. Amino acids: CASSFRGLNTEAFL.